This T cell receptor (beta chain) was recovered during a study of cytomegalovirus exposure and HLA in healthy donors (dated by TCRdb to about 2017). Context from the whole study: An earlier analysis of approximately 640 of the donors reported 250 to 350 Gb of sequence data and 100 million to 140 million unique TCR beta sequences from 150 million to 200 million T cells. A handful of DR-DQ haplotypes were handled as single units for association and clustering because linkage in the cohort was strong. Typing coverage differed by locus: A, B, C, DRB1 and DQB1 were typed in roughly 629-630 donors, DQA1 in approximately 520, DPA1 in around 610, and DPB1 in 400 to 480. Besides the first cohort of more than 650 subjects, a separate validation cohort made up of 120 different subjects was used. An earlier analysis of 587 of the donors applied high-throughput TCR beta sequencing to assess whether each TCR beta V gene segment acted as functional or pseudogenic. Both class I and class II loci were covered by HLA typing, at four-digit resolution. Among 300 to 450 genotyped donors of the cohort, an average of approximately 240,000 unique TCR beta nucleotide sequences were sequenced per donor, roughly 18% of them non-productive. The T cell repertoires of some 700 subjects were profiled by immunosequencing and related to cytomegalovirus serostatus. Rather than using new phenotypic data, the later analysis identified candidate immune exposures from TCR beta sequences and from how often those sequences occurred across donors. High-throughput TCR immunosequencing, statistical association of individual TCRs with disease status, and machine learning were combined to predict cytomegalovirus infection status. Donor age, sex, ethnicity and CMV serostatus were compiled together with the repertoire data. A later analysis re-analyzed previously published TCR beta repertoires from 550 to 700 donors and added high-resolution HLA genotyping to study TCR occurrence patterns. The study was designed to test whether signatures of past pathogen exposure could be identified by cataloging public T cell receptors. Every repertoire in the discovery cohort had been generated on one and the same sequencing platform. Among the roughly 400 genotyped donors, around 81% belonged to the genetic ancestry cluster associated with self-reported Caucasian donors. About 300 gigabases of sequencing data and approximately 85 million unique TCR sequences were included in an early release covering roughly 600 HLA-typed donors. A later genetic analysis used genome-wide SNP genotypes for about 60% of the 666 donors, treating that subset as a discovery cohort. Study-level results and caveats: Strong co-occurrence of HLA alleles, especially DR and DQ, made assigning TCR associations to individual alleles difficult. Cytomegalovirus status was reported to be diagnosed by the classifier with high specificity and sensitivity in both the original and validation cohorts. This cohort had only TCR beta chains sequenced, and the lack of alpha or paired-chain data limited which features could be detected. In the study, about 150 TCR beta chains were listed as associated with cytomegalovirus. A group of highly shared sequence variants was considered likely to be a technical artifact of the sequencing pipeline. According to a later genetic analysis, donors in an Asian-associated ancestry cluster had fewer N-insertions in productive TCRs than the roughly 670-donor mean. Immune exposure information for the cohort was limited to CMV serostatus. The authors suggested that the approach could potentially be extended to other disease states and immunological phenotypes. In a later analysis, the rate of TCR association differed among HLA loci, with DRB1 alleles having the most associated TCRs and HLA-C alleles having the fewest. Several of the top co-occurrence clusters appeared to be linked to parvovirus B19, influenza, CMV and Epstein-Barr virus, according to a later analysis. Broadly in line with IMGT annotations, most TCR beta V segments showed up in productive rearrangements about 90% or about 30% of the time in an earlier analysis of several hundred of the donors. Some IMGT-functional V segments, including TRBV6-2 and TRBV6-3, could not be told apart with the 87-base-pair reads, so those segments were excluded. A further reported finding was that TCR beta sequences accurately predicted the HLA-A and HLA-B alleles for most subjects in the first cohort. A later analysis found that HLA-associated TCR beta chains were more clonally expanded and had lower generation probabilities than equally common non-associated chains. Roughly uniform sequencing depth across donors was assumed in presence/absence analyses, although this assumption may not hold. Specific HLA alleles were associated with 15,000 to 20,000 TCR beta sequences at a false discovery rate of 0.05 in a later analysis. Because counts were too low, seventeen rarely observed V segments, including chromosome 9 orphons, were excluded from the earlier analysis of a few hundred of the donors. Most TCR sequences were observed very rarely across donors, whereas some public TCRs were present in many individuals. Linkage disequilibrium might explain the correlated functional status among segregating V segments, but an unknown experimental factor could not be excluded. HLA typing was unavailable for some donors at each locus, so association tests used only the typed subset. In vitro tests confirmed that three of the cytomegalovirus-associated TCR beta chains recognize cytomegalovirus antigens. An association between a missense DCLRE1C variant and V-gene and J-gene trimming of TCR beta chains was found in a later genetic analysis and replicated in an independent cohort. Most CMV-associated TCR beta chains appeared to be HLA-restricted in a later analysis, and the HLA associations seemed to be driven largely by CMV exposure.

A single count supports this clone. No antigen is known for it. No clone much larger than this one lies a single base away; base qualities are absent. Libraries came from the immunoSEQ multiplex PCR assay. For the multiplex PCR, a mixture combining 60 forward primers for TCR Vbeta segments and 13 reverse primers for TCR Jbeta segments was used. Amplification of the CDR3 region of rearranged TCR beta genes was performed with a multiplex PCR assay on genomic DNA. The Illumina HiSeq System was used to sequence the amplified TCR beta libraries as 87-base-pair reads. The study's processing was this. Across the 666 repertoires, a later analysis counted 78 million or so unique TCR beta chains, roughly 11 million of which were shared by at least two donors. Raw reads were error-corrected and collapsed into unique sequences with a nearest-neighbor algorithm that merged closely related sequences to remove PCR and sequencing errors. CDR3 sequences were aligned to IMGT reference sequences to assign V, D and J gene segments. For a sequence to be retained, at least a six-nucleotide match to both a V gene segment and a J gene segment was required. Rearrangements were called productive when the CDR3 lacked stop codons and stayed in frame with V and J; all others were non-productive. CDR3 was defined according to IMGT convention as the region running from the second conserved V-encoded cysteine to the conserved J-encoded phenylalanine. In an earlier analysis of just under 600 of the donors, sequences lacking an unambiguous match to a single V gene segment were excluded. In an earlier analysis of roughly 600 of the donors, a V segment was called functional when productive rearrangements were above 56.7%, and segregating when the standard deviation between donors exceeded 5%. To diagnose cytomegalovirus status from the catalog of TCR beta chain sequences, a statistical classification framework was built. V and J gene assignment, in a later analysis, came from comparing TCR nucleotide sequences with IMGT/GENE-DB human TR gene sequences. Using the TCRdist pipeline, a later analysis assigned CDR3 sequences along with most-parsimonious VDJ recombination scenarios. In a later analysis, each TCR beta chain was defined by its CDR3 amino acid sequence together with its V-gene family, and reads without a unique V-gene family were excluded. To address suspected cross-contamination and a sequencing artifact, a later analysis removed around 600 highly shared, low-generation-probability nucleotide sequences. For each public chain, a later analysis derived a clonal expansion index from normalized ranks of inferred template counts within each repertoire. Generation probabilities in a later analysis came from a VDJ recombination model fitted to out-of-frame rearrangements, and those results were checked against IGoR. In a later analysis, hypergeometric tests were used to score TCR-TCR, TCR-HLA and TCR-CMV co-occurrence, with a repertoire-size bias correction applied to TCR pairs. A later analysis estimated false discovery rates by permuting HLA or CMV assignments 20 times. In a later analysis, co-occurring TCRs were grouped using DBSCAN, with TCRdist sequence similarity added in when clustering inside HLA-allele-positive subsets. For co-occurrence clustering, repertoires with fewer than 30,000 or more than 120,000 public chains were excluded, along with four to six repertoires with anomalous nucleotide sharing. Here the immuneACCESS table is served through TCRdb, limited to in-frame sequences with V and J called. Missing clones are a known gap in these copies; in checked studies unresolved V genes cover under half, and the rest lacks a known reason. From that table come the V and J calls and clone size; the DNA was used to work out D and trimming. This sample gives about 36,000 clones in total; roughly 69% of them show up just once. The ten top clones hold approximately 7% of the sample.

The cohort was made up of approximately 670 healthy bone marrow donors. Cohort members were all nominally healthy when sampled, although unrecorded immune exposures were likely present. The donor tested CMV seronegative, placing the donor among the 300 to 400 seronegative members of the cohort. A peripheral blood sample was provided by each donor, and peripheral blood mononuclear cells were used for TCR beta sequencing. Genomic DNA was extracted from the blood cell samples with the Qiagen DNeasy Blood Extraction Kit. The CDR3 sequence holds 13 residues, the cysteine and phenylalanine included. Just the 39-base CDR3 DNA is kept, in frame starting at base 1. In the germline V gene, CDR1 corresponds to MNHEY and CDR2 to SVGAGI. Trimming at the junction amounts to 6 bases on V and 2 bases on J, and the germline ends lie 11 bases apart.

Sequencing was carried out using PBMCs. The receptor comes from a man aged 30-40 years in good health and CMV-seronegative. The chain couples TRBV6-5 to TRBJ2-7; the D gene is perhaps TRBD1, from 5 matching bases. The CDR3 region reads CASRKGAAYEQYF. The base sequence is TGTGCCAGCAGGAAAGGGGCGGCCTACGAGCAGTACTTC.